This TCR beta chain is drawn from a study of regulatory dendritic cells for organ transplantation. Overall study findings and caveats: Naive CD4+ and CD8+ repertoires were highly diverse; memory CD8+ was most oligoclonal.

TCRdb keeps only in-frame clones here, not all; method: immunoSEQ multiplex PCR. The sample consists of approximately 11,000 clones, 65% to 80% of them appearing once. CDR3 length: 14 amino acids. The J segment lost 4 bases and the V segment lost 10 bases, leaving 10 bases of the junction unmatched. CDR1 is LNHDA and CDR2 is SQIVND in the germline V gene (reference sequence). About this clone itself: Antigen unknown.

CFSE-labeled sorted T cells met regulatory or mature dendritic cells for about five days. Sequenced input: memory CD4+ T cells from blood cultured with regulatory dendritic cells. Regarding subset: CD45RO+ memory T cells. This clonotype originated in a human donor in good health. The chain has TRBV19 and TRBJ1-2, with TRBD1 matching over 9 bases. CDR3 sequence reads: CATSPPDRGYGYTF. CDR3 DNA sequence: TGTGCCACCTCTCCCCCGGACAGGGGCTATGGCTACACCTTC.